This T cell receptor beta chain was documented in a study of T cell repertoires in cytomegalovirus infection. Findings and limits, study-wide: Summed frequency of shared TCR beta families picked out CMV carriers who also had the relevant HLA.

TCRdb reprocessed the reads with MiXCR, giving one entry per CDR3 protein. In the table there are hundreds of thousands of distinct CDR3 sequences, roughly a quarter of which are singletons. CDR1 is DFQATT and CDR2 is SNEGSKA in the germline V gene (reference sequence). V dropped 7 bases and J dropped 2 bases, with 11 bases sitting between them. This CDR3 is built from 12 residues. Comment on this clonotype: Its antigen is as yet unknown.

The sequence was obtained from a human donor in good health (CMV status not recorded). Some clones in this sample may be carry-over from other donors' samples. Input material: CD8+ T cells from PBMCs. The rearrangement links TRBV20-1 to TRBJ1-1; possible D gene TRBD1, 5 bases. The CDR3 protein is CSGTDINTEAFF. The CDR3 DNA sequence: TGCAGTGGCACGGACATAAACACTGAAGCTTTCTTT.